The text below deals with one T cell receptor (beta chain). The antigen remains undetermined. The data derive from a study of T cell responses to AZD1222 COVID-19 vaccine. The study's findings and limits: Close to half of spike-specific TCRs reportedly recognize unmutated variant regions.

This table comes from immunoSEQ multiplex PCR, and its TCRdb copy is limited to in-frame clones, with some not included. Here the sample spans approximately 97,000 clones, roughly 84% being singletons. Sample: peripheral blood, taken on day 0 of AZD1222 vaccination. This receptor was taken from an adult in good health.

The CDR3 is CASSLGGFPGELFF. CDR3 bases: TGTGCCAGCAGCTTAGGAGGGTTCCCCGGGGAGCTGTTTTTT. The V gene is TRBV13, the J gene TRBJ2-2; no clear D. CDR1 is PRHDT and CDR2 is FYEKMQ in the germline V gene (reference sequence). V was pared by 0 bases and J by 6 bases, with 8 bases between. This CDR3 is 14 amino acids long.